The rows below give T cell receptor beta chains drawn from one sample of a study of T cell responses to AZD1222 COVID-19 vaccine. Produced via immunoSEQ multiplex PCR; TCRdb's table is partial and in-frame only. The profile covers over 80,000 clones, with approximately 90% appearing a single time and 6.5% to 8.5% taken by the ten largest. This material consisted of peripheral blood, taken 28 days after the second AZD1222 dose. Source of these receptors: an adult who received the AZD1222 COVID-19 vaccine. CDR3s include the opening cysteine and the closing phenylalanine or tryptophan. Each record gives: J gene, clone size, V gene, CDR3 protein. Where a row states a size, it is once, few, many or the class of an expanded clone; other rows omit it.

TRBJ2-7 . TRBV15 CATSRDLSYEQYF
TRBJ1-5 . TRBV19 CASSGTGDNQPQHF
TRBJ2-1 once TRBV24-1 CATSDQGAGSLSYEQFF
TRBJ2-1 . TRBV19 CASSIALAGRNEQFF
TRBJ1-6 . TRBV7-9 CASSLTGDYSPLHF
TRBJ1-4 once TRBV11-2 CASSRQVATNEKLFF
TRBJ2-2 . TRBV6-5 CASSSDLIRPGELFF
TRBJ2-5 . TRBV6-5 CASSFYWGETQYF
TRBJ1-2 . TRBV5-4 CASSFPTGGINYGYTF
TRBJ2-5 . TRBV7-8 CASSYSDSYGTQYF
TRBJ1-3 once TRBV12-5 CASGPGYGNTIYF